This passage covers 2 T cell receptor beta chains from one sample sequenced in a study of siplizumab effects on memory and regulatory T cells (dated by TCRdb to about 2019). The receptor library was made with the immunoSEQ multiplex PCR assay. TCRdb provides this immuneACCESS table in a form limited to in-frame rearrangements. Some clones are lacking; in checked studies, under half of them reflect an unresolved V gene, and why the rest are absent is not known. For this sample the table gives around 100,000 clones, of which about 94% were detected only once. The ten largest clones add up to 1% to 1.5% of the sample. Input material: non-Treg CD4+ T cells sorted from blood. Per the publication, the cell subset or site label means: FACS-sorted unstimulated CD4+ non-regulatory T cells. The receptors stem from a human donor in good health.

The CDR3 spells CASSIERSQFSYEQFF. The CDR3 DNA follows: TGTGCCAGTAGCATCGAGAGGTCCCAATTTTCCTATGAGCAGTTCTTC. The chain carries TRBV19 and TRBJ2-1; D not resolved. The germline V and J ends were trimmed by 6 bases and 8 bases, with 23 bases remaining between them. The germline V gene has CDR1 LNHDA and CDR2 SQIVND (reference sequence). This CDR3 is 16 amino acids long.

The gene calls are TRBV15 and TRBJ2-3, with a tentative D call TRBD2 (5 bases). Germline V gene sequence: CDR1 LNHNV, CDR2 YYDKDF (reference sequence). CDR3 size: 15 residues. Trimming pared 0 bases from V and 2 bases from J, leaving 9 bases between. The chain's CDR3 is CATSRDGGHTDTQYF. In DNA form, the CDR3 reads TGTGCCACCAGCAGAGATGGCGGGCACACAGATACGCAGTATTTT.